This T cell receptor (beta chain) stems from a study of blood T cell repertoires in COVID-19. Study at large: Samples taken during acute and convalescent COVID-19 were collected in the United States, Italy and Spain. T cells, B-cell-depleted T cells, or PBMCs provided the cDNA or gDNA that served as material.

The germline V gene encodes CDR1 SGDLS and CDR2 YYNGEE. The CDR3 totals 16 residues. Germline trimming cut 4 bases from V and 3 bases from J; bases unmatched to any gene: 7. This clone was found a few times. Enrolment of Seattle patients took place during active infection, and they were followed longitudinally. Under the authors' procedure: Reference gene primer amplification gave nucleated cell count estimates. Assay: immunoSEQ multiplex PCR; the TCRdb copy retains only in-frame clones and omits some. V, J and clone size are taken as reported in that table, and D and trimming were inferred from the DNA itself. The data contain about 160,000 clones, about four fifths of them singletons.

Sample: peripheral blood. This TCR derives from a woman aged 55-69 years with COVID-19, enrolled during active disease. The chain employs TRBV9 and TRBJ1-2; 12 bases line up with TRBD1. The CDR3 nucleotides are TGTGCCAGCAGCCCTACGGGACAGGGGGCTTACTATGGCTACACCTTC. This codes for CASSPTGQGAYYGYTF.